These 27 T cell receptor beta chains were sequenced from one sample in a study of blood T cell repertoires in COVID-19. Some clones are missing from TCRdb's copy, which holds only in-frame ones; the method was immunoSEQ multiplex PCR. Of roughly 26,000 clones listed, approximately 83% are singletons. The sequenced sample was peripheral blood. These receptors were obtained from a human donor in a cohort sampled during active COVID-19.

The gene calls are TRBV28 and TRBJ2-7, with 7 nucleotides matching TRBD2. J lost 3 bases, V lost 7 bases, and 12 bases had no gene match. CDR1 MDHEN and CDR2 SYDVKM come from the germline V gene. There are 15 residues in the CDR3. The CDR3 reads CASTAGSSGFYEQYF. In DNA form, the CDR3 reads TGTGCCAGCACCGCCGGGAGTAGCGGGTTCTACGAGCAGTACTTC.

This sequence joins TRBV7-2 and TRBJ2-7; D is perhaps TRBD1 (6 bases). Deletions cut 4 bases from V and 2 bases from J, with 9 bases between. CDR1 and CDR2 from the germline V gene are SGHTA and FQGNSA. The CDR3 contains 13 residues. The DNA of the CDR3 is TGTGCCAGCAGCTCCGGACAGACCTACGAGCAGTACTTC. Its protein product is CASSSGQTYEQYF.

The gene calls are TRBV7-9 and TRBJ2-1; 7 bases are shared with TRBD2. V lost 5 bases and J lost 0; bases outside the gene matches: 7. The CDR3 spans 16 residues. From germline, CDR1 is SEHNR and CDR2 FQNEAQ (reference sequence). Here the CDR3 DNA reads TGTGCCAGCAGCCTCCAAGCGGGACGCTCCTACAATGAGCAGTTCTTC. It specifies CASSLQAGRSYNEQFF.

The rearrangement joins TRBV24-1 to TRBJ2-7, with D tentatively TRBD2 (6 bases). Germline lookup yields CDR1 KGHDR and CDR2 SFDVKD. The CDR3 totals 17 residues. Trimming took off 8 bases at V and 3 bases at J, with 25 bases between the two ends. DNA for the CDR3: TGTGCCACCACCCCAGGATTGATTGGCGGGAATAACTACGAGCAGTACTTC. Encoded protein: CATTPGLIGGNNYEQYF.

This chain joins TRBV29-1 and TRBJ2-7; tentative D call: TRBD1 (6 bases). This CDR3 region has 12 residues. Germline V gene lookup returns CDR1 SQVTM and CDR2 ANQGSEA. V lost 7 bases and J lost 2, with 12 bases in between. The CDR3 DNA reads TGCAGCGCGGAGACAGGAACCTACGAGCAGTACTTC. The encoded protein is CSAETGTYEQYF.

The CDR3 is CASSQDYREETQYF. DNA of the CDR3: TGCGCCAGCAGCCAAGATTACAGGGAAGAGACCCAGTACTTC. The rearrangement joins TRBV4-3 to TRBJ2-5; D is perhaps TRBD1 (6 bases). V shed 0 bases and J shed 3 bases, with 8 bases lying between them. There are 14 residues in the CDR3. CDR1 LGHNA and CDR2 YSLEER come from the germline V gene.

The rearrangement links TRBV7-9 to TRBJ2-7; 7 positions match TRBD1. The CDR3 runs 13 residues. After removal of 6 bases from V and 3 bases from J, the junction contained 5 bases not matched to a gene. Germline V gene data show CDR1 as SEHNR and CDR2 as FQNEAQ (reference sequence). Here the CDR3 DNA reads TGTGCCAGCAGTACGGACAGGCACTACGAGCAGTACTTC. Amino acid sequence: CASSTDRHYEQYF.

The chain joins TRBV4-3 to TRBJ2-3; weak D call: TRBD1 (5 bases). The V and J ends lost 3 bases and 3 bases respectively, with 10 bases between them. Per germline, CDR1 LGHNA and CDR2 YSLEER. The CDR3 is 14 residues long. The CDR3 DNA sequence: TGCGCCAGCAGCCAGCAGGGCAGTACAGATACGCAGTATTTT. Its translation is CASSQQGSTDTQYF.

V and J are TRBV18 and TRBJ2-1; 9 bases fit TRBD1. Germline CDR1 KGHSH, CDR2 LQKENI. The CDR3 length is 17 residues. V lost 0 bases to trimming and J lost 6 bases; unmatched junction nucleotides: 9. The CDR3 DNA is TGTGCCAGCTCACCACCGTGGGGGACAGGGATAATCAATGAGCAGTTCTTC. Translating it yields CASSPPWGTGIINEQFF. The full variable domain, in which reference TRBV18 and TRBJ2-1 provide the parts outside the CDR3, is NAGVMQNPRHLVRRRGQEARLRCSPMKGHSHVYWYRQLPEEGLKFMVYLQKENIIDESGMPKERFSAEFPKEGPSILRIQQVVRGDSAAYFCASSPPWGTGIINEQFFGPGTRLTVL.

V and J are TRBV15 and TRBJ1-1; the D gene is possibly TRBD1 (6 bases). The CDR3 has 15 amino acids. CDR1 and CDR2 from the germline V gene are LNHNV and YYDKDF (reference sequence). V dropped 2 bases and J dropped 4 bases, with 14 bases sitting between them. The CDR3 region is CATSRPGEGITEAFF. In DNA form, the CDR3 reads TGTGCCACCAGCAGACCAGGGGAGGGAATCACTGAAGCTTTCTTT.

Only one count was recorded for this clone. V and J are TRBV10-3 and TRBJ2-3; 9 bases agree with TRBD1. The CDR3 is 16 amino acids. Per germline, CDR1 ENHRY and CDR2 SYGVKD. V trimming: 6 bases; J trimming: 1 base; junction bases outside the gene matches: 8. The CDR3 DNA follows: TGTGCCATCAGGAGGGGACAGGGAGGAGGCACAGATACGCAGTATTTT. Amino acids: CAIRRGQGGGTDTQYF.

The rearrangement uses TRBV29-1 and TRBJ2-7, with TRBD2 as a possible D gene (5 bases). Deletions cut 3 bases from V and 0 bases from J, with 15 bases between. This CDR3 contains 15 residues. Germline lookup yields CDR1 SQVTM and CDR2 ANQGSEA. This CDR3 reads CSVDLRGGGSYEQYF. The CDR3, as DNA: TGCAGCGTTGATCTTCGCGGAGGCGGCTCCTACGAGCAGTACTTC.

This clone was recorded once. The genes are TRBV10-3 and TRBJ1-5; tentative D call: TRBD1 (5 bases). Trimming stripped 6 bases from V and 5 bases from J, with 11 bases between. The germline gives CDR1 ENHRY, CDR2 SYGVKD. The CDR3 has 13 residues. The CDR3 is CAISETEYQPQHF. The CDR3 DNA is TGTGCCATCAGCGAGACAGAATATCAGCCCCAGCATTTT.

The chain recombines TRBV19 with TRBJ1-3; 10 bases map to TRBD1. The J segment lost 7 bases and the V segment lost 9 bases, leaving 6 bases of the junction unmatched. The CDR3 runs to 13 residues. From germline, CDR1 is LNHDA and CDR2 SQIVND (reference sequence). In DNA, the CDR3 is TGTGCCAGCCGACAGGGGGCAAAGAACACCATATATTTT. Translating gives CASRQGAKNTIYF.

This clone showed up just once. The rearrangement links TRBV21-1 to TRBJ2-5; the listed D gene, TRBD1, was not tested against the DNA. TRBV21-1 is reported as a pseudogene. The CDR3 extends over 15 amino acids. The chain's CDR3 is CASWGQGRGGETQYF. CDR3 DNA: TGTGCCAGCTGGGGACAGGGAAGAGGAGGAGAGACCCAGTACTTC.

V and J are TRBV6-2 or TRBV6-3 and TRBJ2-7; weak D call: TRBD1 (5 bases). The CDR3 is 13 amino acids. V lost 4 bases to trimming and J lost 2 bases, with 9 bases between them. Germline V gives CDR1 MNHEY, CDR2 SVGEGT. CDR3 protein: CASSSTEPYEQYF. The DNA of the CDR3 is TGTGCCAGCAGTTCGACAGAGCCCTACGAGCAGTACTTC.

Here the CDR3 reads CASSIDRGQGKLFF. For the CDR3, the DNA is TGTGCCAGCAGCATAGACAGGGGGCAGGGAAAACTGTTTTTT. The genes are TRBV7-9 and TRBJ1-4, with TRBD1 matching 10 bases. The CDR3 has 14 residues. V lost 5 bases to trimming and J lost 10 bases; unmatched junction nucleotides: 7. Germline-derived CDR1 and CDR2 are SEHNR and FQNEAQ (reference sequence).

This rearrangement joins TRBV4-3 to TRBJ2-2; D is uncertain. The V end lost 1 base, the J end lost 7 bases, and 4 bases lay between the germline ends. This CDR3 has 12 residues. Germline V gene data show CDR1 as LGHNA and CDR2 as YSLEER. CDR3 residues: CASSQVHGELFF. CDR3 DNA sequence: TGCGCCAGCAGCCAAGTTCACGGGGAGCTGTTTTTT.

V gene TRBV11-2 combines with J gene TRBJ1-4, with D unclear. The CDR3 sequence is 14 residues long. Trimming took off 1 base at V and 2 bases at J, with 5 bases between the two ends. Per germline, CDR1 SGHAT and CDR2 FQNNGV. The CDR3 nucleotides are TGTGCCAGCAGCTTAGTTCAGACTAATGAAAAACTGTTTTTT. Its protein is CASSLVQTNEKLFF.

The V and J genes are TRBV27 and TRBJ2-7; 10 nucleotides agree with TRBD2. The CDR3 is made up of 15 amino acids. The V segment lost 2 bases and the J segment 5 bases; nucleotides outside the gene matches: 6. Germline V lookup: CDR1 MNHEY, CDR2 SMNVEV (reference sequence). The CDR3 loop is CASSLPASGSDEQYF. CDR3 nucleotide sequence: TGTGCCAGCAGTTTACCCGCTAGCGGGAGCGACGAGCAGTACTTC.

This chain links TRBV7-8 with TRBJ2-2, with a tentative D call TRBD1 (5 bases). CDR3 length equals 17 residues. CDR1 is SGHVS, CDR2 FQNEAQ, per germline. V gave up 2 bases and J gave up 2 bases, with 15 bases separating them. The CDR3 DNA reads TGTGCCAGCAGCTTACCCCGCAAGGGGATTAACACCGGGGAGCTGTTTTTT. Encoded protein: CASSLPRKGINTGELFF.

V gene TRBV18 combines with J gene TRBJ1-5; maybe TRBD1 (5 bases). Trimming removed 5 bases from V and 0 bases from J, with 14 bases in between. Per the germline V gene, CDR1 is KGHSH and CDR2 is LQKENI. The CDR3 runs 16 residues. The CDR3 loop reads CASSASTVHSNQPQHF. The CDR3 DNA follows: TGTGCCAGCTCAGCCTCGACAGTGCATAGCAATCAGCCCCAGCATTTT.

The J gene is TRBJ2-2, the V gene TRBV5-6; D possibly corresponds to TRBD1 (6 bases). This CDR3 is 17 amino acids long. Looked up from germline, CDR1 is SGHDT and CDR2 is YYEEEE. Between the trimmed V and J ends, which lost 1 base and 5 bases, there was a span of 18 bases. The DNA for the CDR3 is TGTGCCAGCAGCTTGTGGGCACAGGGATCGAGGACCGGGGAGCTGTTTTTT. Its protein is CASSLWAQGSRTGELFF.

The V call is TRBV6-6, the J call TRBJ2-7; D is perhaps TRBD1 (6 bases). The CDR3 length is 15 residues. Germline V gene data show CDR1 as MNHNY and CDR2 as SVGAGI (reference sequence). The V and J ends lost 3 bases and 1 base respectively, with 13 bases between them. CDR3 protein: CASSYILDRSYEQYF. CDR3 coding DNA: TGTGCCAGCAGTTATATCCTCGACAGGTCCTACGAGCAGTACTTC.

The chain recombines TRBV9 with TRBJ2-3; TRBD2 aligns across 11 bases. Germline CDR1 and CDR2: SGDLS and YYNGEE. With V trimmed by 3 bases and J by 0 bases, 3 bases remained unmatched. The CDR3 extends over 16 amino acids. The CDR3: CASSGLAGKSTDTQYF. Written as DNA, the CDR3 is TGTGCCAGCAGCGGACTAGCGGGAAAAAGCACAGATACGCAGTATTTT. The full variable domain, its missing parts supplied by reference TRBV9 and TRBJ2-3, is DSGVTQTPKHLITATGQRVTLRCSPRSGDLSVYWYQQSLDQGLQFLIQYYNGEERAKGNILERFSAQQFPDLHSELNLSSLELGDSALYFCASSGLAGKSTDTQYFGPGTRLTVL.

The chain links TRBV27 to TRBJ2-7; 7 bases fit TRBD1. Germline V gene lookup returns CDR1 MNHEY and CDR2 SMNVEV (reference sequence). V lost 5 bases, J lost 3 bases, and 4 bases stayed unmatched. The CDR3 is 13 amino acids. In DNA, the CDR3 is TGTGCCAGCAGTAAGACAGGGTACTACGAGCAGTACTTC. Translated, it gives CASSKTGYYEQYF.

This chain joins TRBV4-1 and TRBJ1-2; D gene uncertain. In germline, CDR1 is MGHRA, CDR2 YSYEKL. The CDR3 runs to 14 residues. V dropped 3 bases and J dropped 4 bases, with 12 bases sitting between them. CDR3 DNA: TGCGCCAGCAGCCAGGAGGATGGCGGCTATGGCTACACCTTC. Protein sequence: CASSQEDGGYGYTF.